This TCR beta chain stems from a study of blood T cell repertoires in COVID-19. Whole-study context: Material from acute and convalescent COVID-19 was sourced from the United States, Italy and Spain. From T cells, B-cell-depleted T cells, or PBMCs came the material, which was cDNA or gDNA.

Only in-frame clones appear in the TCRdb table, and some are missing; sequencing was by immunoSEQ multiplex PCR. The table lists approximately 330,000 clones, around 89% of them singletons, with 0.8% to 1.3% in the top ten. The CDR3 length is 13 residues. Trimming pared 3 bases from V and 5 bases from J, leaving 10 bases between. Germline-derived CDR1 and CDR2 are ENHRY and SYGVKD. Sample: peripheral blood. This chain joins TRBV10-3 and TRBJ2-5; perhaps TRBD2 as D (5 bases). This TCR was recovered from a woman aged 35 to 49 with COVID-19, enrolled during active disease. The CDR3 bases are TGTGCCATCAGTGATGGGAGTCTGGAGACCCAGTACTTC. Amino acids: CAISDGSLETQYF.